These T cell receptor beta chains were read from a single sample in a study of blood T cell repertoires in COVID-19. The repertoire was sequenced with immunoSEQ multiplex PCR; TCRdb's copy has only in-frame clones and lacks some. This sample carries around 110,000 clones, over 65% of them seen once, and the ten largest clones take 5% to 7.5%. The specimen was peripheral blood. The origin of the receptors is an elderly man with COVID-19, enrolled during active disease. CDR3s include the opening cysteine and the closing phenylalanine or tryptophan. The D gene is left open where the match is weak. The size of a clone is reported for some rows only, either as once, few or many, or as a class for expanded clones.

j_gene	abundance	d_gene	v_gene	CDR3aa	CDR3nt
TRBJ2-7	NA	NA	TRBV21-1	CASSRGQGISTYEQYF	TGTGCCAGCAGCAGGGGACAGGGGATCTCAACCTACGAGCAGTACTTC
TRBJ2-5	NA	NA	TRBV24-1	CATSDPNKQETQYF	TGTGCCACCAGTGATCCGAACAAACAAGAGACCCAGTACTTC
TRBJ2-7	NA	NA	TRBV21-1	CASPWVLGLDEQYF	TGTGCCAGCCCGTGGGTGCTGGGACTAGACGAGCAGTACTTC
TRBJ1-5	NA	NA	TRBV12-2	CASRLTLRQGKYQPQHF	TGTGCAAGTCGCTTAACGTTACGACAGGGAAAATACCAGCCCCAGCATTTT
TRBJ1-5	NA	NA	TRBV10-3	CASRGRDNQPQHF	TGTGCCTCCCGAGGGAGAGACAATCAGCCCCAGCATTTT
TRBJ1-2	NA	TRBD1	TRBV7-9	CASSRAGTDYGYTF	TGTGCCAGCAGCCGCGCCGGGACAGACTATGGCTACACCTTC
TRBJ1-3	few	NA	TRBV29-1	CSASNGEDSRGNTIYF	TGCAGCGCCTCGAATGGAGAAGACTCGAGGGGAAACACCATATATTTT
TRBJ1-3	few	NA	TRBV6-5	CATDSLNSGNTIYF	TGTGCCACAGACAGCTTAAACTCTGGAAACACCATATATTTT
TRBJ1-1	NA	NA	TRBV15	CATSRDGTRDTEAFF	TGTGCCACCAGCAGAGATGGAACCCGGGACACTGAAGCTTTCTTT
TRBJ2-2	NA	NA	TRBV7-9	CASTWRGDTGELFF	TGTGCCAGCACCTGGCGCGGGGACACCGGGGAGCTGTTTTTT
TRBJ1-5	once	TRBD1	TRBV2	CASGTGGIQPQHF	TGTGCCAGCGGGACAGGGGGCATACAGCCCCAGCATTTT
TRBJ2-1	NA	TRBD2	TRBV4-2	CASSQDIAGLAYEQFF	TGTGCCAGCAGCCAAGACATAGCGGGACTAGCCTATGAGCAGTTCTTC
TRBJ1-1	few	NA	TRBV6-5	CASRAGAEAFF	TGTGCCAGCAGGGCCGGAGCTGAAGCTTTCTTT
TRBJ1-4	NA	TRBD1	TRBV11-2	CASSLGTRDRSEKLFF	TGTGCCAGCAGCCTTGGGACCCGGGACAGGAGTGAAAAACTGTTTTTT
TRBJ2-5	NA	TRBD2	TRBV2	CASRRDYQETQYF	TGTGCCAGCAGAAGGGACTATCAAGAGACCCAGTACTTC
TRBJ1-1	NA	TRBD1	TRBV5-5	CASSFGLGQGNTEAFF	TGTGCCAGCAGCTTTGGCCTAGGACAGGGTAACACTGAAGCTTTCTTT
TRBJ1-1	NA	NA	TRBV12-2	CASRLERPRFPPGTGFPEAFF	TGTGCAAGTCGCTTAGAGCGTCCTAGGTTCCCCCCCGGGACAGGCTTCCCCGAAGCTTTCTTT
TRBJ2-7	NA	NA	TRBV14	CASSPRTGGGEQYF	TGTGCCAGCAGCCCTCGCACTGGGGGAGGCGAGCAGTACTTC
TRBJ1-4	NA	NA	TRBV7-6	CASSFVSFEDSSNEKLFF	TGTGCCAGCAGCTTTGTAAGTTTCGAGGACAGCTCTAATGAAAAACTGTTTTTT
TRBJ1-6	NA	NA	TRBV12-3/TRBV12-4	CASSQDIGPLHF	TGTGCCAGCAGCCAGGACATCGGCCCCCTCCACTTT
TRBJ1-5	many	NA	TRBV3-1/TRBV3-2	CASSDGGINQPQHF	TGTGCCAGCAGCGACGGCGGGATAAATCAGCCCCAGCATTTT
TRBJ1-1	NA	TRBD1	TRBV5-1	CASSPNTGTGFETEAFF	TGCGCCAGCAGCCCGAACACCGGGACAGGGTTCGAGACTGAAGCTTTCTTT
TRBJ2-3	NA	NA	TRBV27	CASSPNTDTQYF	TGTGCCAGCAGTCCTAACACAGATACGCAGTATTTT
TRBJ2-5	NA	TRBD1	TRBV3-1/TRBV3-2	CASSQNLSGQNQETQYF	TGTGCCAGCAGCCAAAACCTTTCGGGACAGAACCAAGAGACCCAGTACTTC
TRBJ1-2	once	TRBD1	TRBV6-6	CASSSPTGGTF	TGTGCCAGCAGTTCACCGACAGGGGGTACCTTC
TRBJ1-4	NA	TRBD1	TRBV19	CASSIWTGGPEKLFF	TGTGCCAGTAGTATCTGGACAGGGGGACCAGAAAAACTGTTTTTT
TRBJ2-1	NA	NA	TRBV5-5	CASSLFGPVDQEFF	TGTGCCAGCAGCTTGTTTGGGCCCGTCGACCAGGAGTTCTTC
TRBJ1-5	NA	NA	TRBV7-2	CASSLEWSQPQHF	TGTGCCAGCAGCTTGGAGTGGTCGCAGCCCCAGCATTTT
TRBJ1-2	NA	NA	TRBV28	CASSSGRFGYTF	TGTGCCAGCAGCAGCGGGAGATTCGGCTACACCTTC
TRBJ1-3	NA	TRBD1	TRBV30	CARSTGVRNTIYF	TGTGCCCGATCTACAGGGGTTCGAAACACCATATATTTT
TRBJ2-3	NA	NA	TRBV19	CASRHPGPDTQYF	TGTGCCAGTAGGCATCCAGGGCCAGATACGCAGTATTTT
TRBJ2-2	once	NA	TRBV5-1	CASSPEGRGSGTGELFF	TGCGCCAGCAGCCCCGAGGGGAGAGGGAGCGGGACCGGGGAGCTGTTTTTT
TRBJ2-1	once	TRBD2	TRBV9	CASSVIAGGYNEQFF	TGTGCCAGCAGCGTTATAGCGGGAGGGTACAATGAGCAGTTCTTC
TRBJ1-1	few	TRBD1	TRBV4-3	CASSRGQAHTEAFF	TGCGCCAGCAGCCGAGGACAGGCACACACTGAAGCTTTCTTT
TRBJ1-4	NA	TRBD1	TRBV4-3	CASSQESTGGAEKLFF	TGCGCCAGCAGCCAAGAGAGTACAGGGGGAGCGGAAAAACTGTTTTTT
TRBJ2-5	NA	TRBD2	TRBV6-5	CASSYEAGEGETQYF	TGTGCCAGCAGTTACGAAGCGGGAGAAGGAGAGACCCAGTACTTC
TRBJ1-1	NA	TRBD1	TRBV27	CASSQTGRNTEAFF	TGTGCCAGCAGCCAGACAGGGCGGAACACTGAAGCTTTCTTT
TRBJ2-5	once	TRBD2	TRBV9	CASSPRGSLGAYQETQYF	TGTGCCAGCAGCCCTCGCGGGAGTCTGGGAGCGTACCAAGAGACCCAGTACTTC
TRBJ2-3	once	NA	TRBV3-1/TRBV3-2	CASSGGPSGTDTQYF	TGTGCCAGCAGCGGAGGGCCGAGCGGCACAGATACGCAGTATTTT
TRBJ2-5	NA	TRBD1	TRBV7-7	CASSLGQGASETQYF	TGTGCTAGCAGCTTAGGCCAGGGGGCGTCAGAGACCCAGTACTTC
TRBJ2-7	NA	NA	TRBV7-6	CASSLAQGTLYEQYF	TGTGCCAGCAGCTTAGCTCAGGGGACCCTCTACGAGCAGTACTTC
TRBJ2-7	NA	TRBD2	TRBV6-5	CASRLSGTSSYEQYF	TGTGCCAGCAGATTATCGGGGACTAGCAGCTACGAGCAGTACTTC